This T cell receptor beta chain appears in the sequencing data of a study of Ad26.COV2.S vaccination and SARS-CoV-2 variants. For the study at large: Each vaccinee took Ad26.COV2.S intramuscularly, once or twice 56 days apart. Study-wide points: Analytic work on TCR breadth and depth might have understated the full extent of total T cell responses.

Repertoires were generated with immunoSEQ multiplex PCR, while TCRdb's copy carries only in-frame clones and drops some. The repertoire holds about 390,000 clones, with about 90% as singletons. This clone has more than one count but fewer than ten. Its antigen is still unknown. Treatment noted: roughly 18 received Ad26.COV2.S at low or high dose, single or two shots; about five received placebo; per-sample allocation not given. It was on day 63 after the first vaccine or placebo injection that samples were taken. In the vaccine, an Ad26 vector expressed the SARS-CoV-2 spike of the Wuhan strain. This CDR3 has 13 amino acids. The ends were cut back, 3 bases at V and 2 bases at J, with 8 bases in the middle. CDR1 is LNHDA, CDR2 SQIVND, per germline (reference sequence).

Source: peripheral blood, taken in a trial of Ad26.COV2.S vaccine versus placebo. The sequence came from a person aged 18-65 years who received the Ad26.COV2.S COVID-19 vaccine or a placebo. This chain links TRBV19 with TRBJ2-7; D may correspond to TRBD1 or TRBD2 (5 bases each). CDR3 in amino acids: CASSIGTPYEQYF. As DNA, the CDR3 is TGTGCCAGTAGTATTGGGACCCCCTACGAGCAGTACTTC.